This T cell receptor (beta chain) was captured by sequencing in a study of blood T cells in healthy people across ages. A few counts support this clonotype. CDR1 is SNHLY and CDR2 is FYNNEI in the germline V gene. Between the trimmed V and J ends, which lost 6 bases and 6 bases, there was a span of 8 bases. The CDR3 consists of 12 residues. Primers used in a second PCR of about 7 to 12 cycles were a sample-barcoded 5' primer and a J-beta primer mix. MiXCR, run by TCRdb on the 5' RACE reads, gives a single entry per CDR3 protein. The sample contains 1.5 million to 2 million distinct CDR3 sequences, about 28% of which appear only once.

Sequencing input: blood. This rearrangement joins TRBV2 to TRBJ1-4, with D uncertain. This receptor was taken from a woman younger than 45 in good health. DNA for the CDR3: TGTGCCAGCAGGGGAGGGCATGAAAAACTGTTTTTT. It translates to CASRGGHEKLFF.